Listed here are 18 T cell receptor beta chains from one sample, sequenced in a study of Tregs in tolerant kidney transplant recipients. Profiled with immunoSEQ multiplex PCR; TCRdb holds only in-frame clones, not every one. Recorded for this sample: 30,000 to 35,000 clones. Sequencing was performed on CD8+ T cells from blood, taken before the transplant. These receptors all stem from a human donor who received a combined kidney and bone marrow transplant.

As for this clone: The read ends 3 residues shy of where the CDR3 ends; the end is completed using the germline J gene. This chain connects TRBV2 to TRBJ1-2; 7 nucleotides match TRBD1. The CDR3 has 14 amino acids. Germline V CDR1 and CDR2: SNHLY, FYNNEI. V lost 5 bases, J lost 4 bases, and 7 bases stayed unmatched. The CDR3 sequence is CASSPPGQIYGYTF. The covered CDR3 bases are TGTGCCAGCAGTCCCCCGGGACAGATCTATGGC. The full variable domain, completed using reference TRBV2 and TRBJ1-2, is EPEVTQTPSHQVTQMGQEVILRCVPISNHLYFYWYRQILGQKVEFLVSFYNNEISEKSEIFDDQFSVERPDGSNFTLKIRSTKLEDSAMYFCASSPPGQIYGYTFGSGTRLTVV.

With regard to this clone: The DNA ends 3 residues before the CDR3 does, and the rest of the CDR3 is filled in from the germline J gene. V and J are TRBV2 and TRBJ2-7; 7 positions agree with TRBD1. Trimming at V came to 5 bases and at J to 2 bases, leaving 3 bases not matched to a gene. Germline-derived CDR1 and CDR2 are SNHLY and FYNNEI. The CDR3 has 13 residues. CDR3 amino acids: CASSRDRTYEQYF. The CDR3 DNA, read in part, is TGTGCCAGCAGTCGGGACAGAACCTACGAG.

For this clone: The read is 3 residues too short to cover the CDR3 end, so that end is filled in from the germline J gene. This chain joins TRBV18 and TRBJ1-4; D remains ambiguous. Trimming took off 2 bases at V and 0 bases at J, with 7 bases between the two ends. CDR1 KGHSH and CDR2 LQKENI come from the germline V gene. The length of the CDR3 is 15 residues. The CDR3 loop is CASSPDSATNEKLFF. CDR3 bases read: TGTGCCAGCTCACCAGATTCAGCAACTAATGAAAAA.

CDR3 sequence: CASFEPGGGAFF. CDR3 bases read: TGCGCCAGCTTCGAACCGGGAGGGGGT. The chain combines TRBV5-1 with TRBJ1-1, with a tentative D call TRBD1 (6 bases). The DNA ends 3 residues before the CDR3 does, and the rest of the CDR3 is filled in from the germline J gene. Germline-derived CDR1 and CDR2 are SGHRS and YFSETQ. The CDR3 runs to 12 residues.

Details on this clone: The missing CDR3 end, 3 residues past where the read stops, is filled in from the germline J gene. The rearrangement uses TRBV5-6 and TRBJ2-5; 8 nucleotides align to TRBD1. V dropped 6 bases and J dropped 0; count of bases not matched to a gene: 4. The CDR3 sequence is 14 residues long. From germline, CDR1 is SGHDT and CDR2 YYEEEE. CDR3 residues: CASKRTGYQETQYF. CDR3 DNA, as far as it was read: TGTGCCAGCAAAAGGACAGGGTACCAAGAGACC.

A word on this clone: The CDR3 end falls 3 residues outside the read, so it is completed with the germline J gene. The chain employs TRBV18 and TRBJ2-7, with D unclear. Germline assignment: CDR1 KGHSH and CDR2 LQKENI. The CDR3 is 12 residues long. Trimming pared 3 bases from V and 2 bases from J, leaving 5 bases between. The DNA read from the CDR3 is TGTGCCAGCTCACCCTCTGCCTACGAG. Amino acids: CASSPSAYE. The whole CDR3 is CASSPSAYEQYF.

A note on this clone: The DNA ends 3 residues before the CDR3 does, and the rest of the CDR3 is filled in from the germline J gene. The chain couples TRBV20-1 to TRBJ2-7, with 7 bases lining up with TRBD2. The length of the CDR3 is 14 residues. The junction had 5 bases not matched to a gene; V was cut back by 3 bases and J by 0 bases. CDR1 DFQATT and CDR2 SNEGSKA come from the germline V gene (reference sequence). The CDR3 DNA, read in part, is TGCAGTGCTAGGAAACTAGCGACCTCCTACGAG. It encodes CSARKLATSYE. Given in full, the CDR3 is CSARKLATSYEQYF.

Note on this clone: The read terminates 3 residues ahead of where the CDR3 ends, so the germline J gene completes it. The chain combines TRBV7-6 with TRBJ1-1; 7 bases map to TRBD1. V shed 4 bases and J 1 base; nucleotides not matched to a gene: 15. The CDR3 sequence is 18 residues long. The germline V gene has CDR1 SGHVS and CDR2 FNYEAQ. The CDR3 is CASSSLPGQWTQNTEAFF. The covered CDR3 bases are TGTGCCAGCAGCTCCCTACCGGGACAGTGGACTCAGAACACTGAA. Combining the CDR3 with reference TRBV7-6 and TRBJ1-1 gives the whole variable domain GAGVSQSPRYKVTKRGQDVALRCDPISGHVSLYWYRQALGQGPEFLTYFNYEAQQDKSGLPNDRFSAERPEGSISTLTIQRTEQRDSAMYRCASSSLPGQWTQNTEAFFGQGTRLTVV.

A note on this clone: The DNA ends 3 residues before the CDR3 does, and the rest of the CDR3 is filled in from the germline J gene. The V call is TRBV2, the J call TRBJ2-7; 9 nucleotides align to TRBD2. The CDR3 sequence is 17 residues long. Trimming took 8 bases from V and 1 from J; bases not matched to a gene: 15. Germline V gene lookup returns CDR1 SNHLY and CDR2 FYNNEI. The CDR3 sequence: CASRVGGASGASYEQYF. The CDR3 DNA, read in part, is TGTGCCAGCCGAGTTGGGGGGGCTAGCGGGGCTTCCTACGAG.

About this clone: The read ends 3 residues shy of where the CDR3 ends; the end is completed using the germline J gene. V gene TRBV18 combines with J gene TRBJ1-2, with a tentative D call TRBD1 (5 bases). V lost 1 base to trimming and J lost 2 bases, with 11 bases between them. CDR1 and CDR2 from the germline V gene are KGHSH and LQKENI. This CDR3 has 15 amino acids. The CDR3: CASSPQPGLNYGYTF. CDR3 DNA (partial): TGTGCCAGCTCACCACAGCCAGGGCTAAACTATGGC.

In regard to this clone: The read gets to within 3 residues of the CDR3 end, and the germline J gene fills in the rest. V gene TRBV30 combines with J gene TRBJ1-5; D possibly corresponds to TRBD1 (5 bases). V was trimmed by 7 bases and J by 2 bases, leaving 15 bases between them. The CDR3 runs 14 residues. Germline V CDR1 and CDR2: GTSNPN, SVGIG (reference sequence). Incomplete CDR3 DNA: TGTGCCTATGAGGGGAATGAGGGCAATCAGCCC. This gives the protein CAYEGNEGNQP. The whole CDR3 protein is CAYEGNEGNQPQHF. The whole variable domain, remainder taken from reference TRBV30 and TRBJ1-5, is SQTIHQWPATLVQPVGSPLSLECTVEGTSNPNLYWYRQAAGRGLQLLFYSVGIGQISSEVPQNLSASRPQDRQFILSSKKLLLSDSGFYLCAYEGNEGNQPQHFGDGTRLSIL.

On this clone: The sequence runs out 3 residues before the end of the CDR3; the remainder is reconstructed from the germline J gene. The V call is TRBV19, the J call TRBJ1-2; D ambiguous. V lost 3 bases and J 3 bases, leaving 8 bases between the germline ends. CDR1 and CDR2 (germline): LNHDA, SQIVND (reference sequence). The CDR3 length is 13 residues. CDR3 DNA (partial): TGTGCCAGTAGTATCTCCGGGGACTATGGC. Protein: CASSISGDYG. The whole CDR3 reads CASSISGDYGYTF. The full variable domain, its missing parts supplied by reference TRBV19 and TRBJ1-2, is DGGITQSPKYLFRKEGQNVTLSCEQNLNHDAMYWYRQDPGQGLRLIYYSQIVNDFQKGDIAEGYSVSREKKESFPLTVTSAQKNPTAFYLCASSISGDYGYTFGSGTRLTVV.

The CDR3 region is CASSEVYPGQGPAGQYF. The part of the CDR3 DNA that was read is TGTGCCAGCAGTGAAGTCTACCCGGGACAGGGGCCCGCGGGT. The chain uses TRBV6-1 and TRBJ2-4; 10 nucleotides align to TRBD1. The CDR3 end is not reached by the read, which stops 3 residues before it; the germline J gene fills it in. The CDR3 has 17 residues. Per germline, CDR1 MNHNS and CDR2 SASEGT.

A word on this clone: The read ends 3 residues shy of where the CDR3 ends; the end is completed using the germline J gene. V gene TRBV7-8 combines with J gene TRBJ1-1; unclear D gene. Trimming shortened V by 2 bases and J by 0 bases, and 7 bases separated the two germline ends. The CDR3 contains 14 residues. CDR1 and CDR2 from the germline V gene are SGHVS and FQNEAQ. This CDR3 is CASSLSEMNTEAFF. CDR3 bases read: TGTGCCAGCAGCTTAAGCGAGATGAACACTGAA.

CDR3 sequence: CASSIGGGSTNEKLFF. Partial CDR3 DNA: TGTGCCAGCAGTATTGGGGGGGGATCAACTAATGAAAAA. V is TRBV7-6 and J is TRBJ1-4; D may be TRBD1 (5 bases). From the germline J gene comes the end of the CDR3, since the read stops 3 residues before it. The CDR3 runs to 16 residues. Germline CDR1 and CDR2: SGHVS and FNYEAQ. The V end was cut by 6 bases, the J end by 0 bases, with 14 bases between.

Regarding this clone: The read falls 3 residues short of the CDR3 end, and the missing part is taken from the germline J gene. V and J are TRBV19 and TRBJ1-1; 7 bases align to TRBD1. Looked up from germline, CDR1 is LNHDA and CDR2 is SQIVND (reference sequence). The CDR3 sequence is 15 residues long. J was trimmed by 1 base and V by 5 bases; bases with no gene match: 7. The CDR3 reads CASSDPTGKNTEAFF. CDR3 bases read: TGTGCCAGTAGTGACCCGACAGGGAAGAACACTGAA.

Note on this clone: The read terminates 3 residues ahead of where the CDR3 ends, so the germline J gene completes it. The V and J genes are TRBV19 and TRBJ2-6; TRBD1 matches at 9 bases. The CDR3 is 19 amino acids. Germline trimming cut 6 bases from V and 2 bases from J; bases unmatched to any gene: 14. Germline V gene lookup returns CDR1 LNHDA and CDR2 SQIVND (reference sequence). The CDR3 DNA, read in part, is TGTGCCAGTAGGAAACACGGGGACAGGGTTCCAACTGGGGCCAACGTC. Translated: CASRKHGDRVPTGANV. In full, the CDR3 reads CASRKHGDRVPTGANVLTF.

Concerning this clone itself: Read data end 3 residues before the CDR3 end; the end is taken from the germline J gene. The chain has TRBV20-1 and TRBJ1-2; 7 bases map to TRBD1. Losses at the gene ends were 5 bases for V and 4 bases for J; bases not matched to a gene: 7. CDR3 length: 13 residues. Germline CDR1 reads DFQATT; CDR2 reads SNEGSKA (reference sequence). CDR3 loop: CSAPGQRSYGYTF. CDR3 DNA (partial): TGCAGTGCTCCGGGACAGAGAAGCTATGGC.